The rows below give T cell receptor beta chains drawn from one sample of a study of Ad26.COV2.S vaccination and SARS-CoV-2 variants. TCRdb's copy holds only in-frame clones and misses some; the assay was immunoSEQ multiplex PCR. The table includes 440,000 or so clones, 90% detected once. This material consisted of peripheral blood, taken in a trial of Ad26.COV2.S vaccine versus placebo. The receptors shown here come from a person between 18 and 65 years old who received the Ad26.COV2.S COVID-19 vaccine or a placebo. Each CDR3 is given with its conserved first and last residue. D genes are given only for firm matches. Clone size, where shown, is once, few, many, or a class for clones that have expanded.

D gene: -
V gene: TRBV3-1/TRBV3-2
J gene: TRBJ1-2
clone size: -
CDR3 DNA: TGTGCCAGCAGCCAGGGGGCAGGGAGTTTTCTCGGCTACACCTTC
CDR3 protein: CASSQGAGSFLGYTF

D gene: -
V gene: TRBV6-5
J gene: TRBJ1-6
clone size: -
CDR3 DNA: TGTGCCAGCAGTTACCGTAGCTCCTATAATTCACCCCTCCACTTT
CDR3 protein: CASSYRSSYNSPLHF

D gene: -
V gene: TRBV5-4
J gene: TRBJ2-7
clone size: -
CDR3 DNA: TGTGCCAGCAGCTTGGGTCAGGGTAAGGCCTACGAGCAGTACTTC
CDR3 protein: CASSLGQGKAYEQYF

D gene: TRBD2
V gene: TRBV7-8
J gene: TRBJ2-1
clone size: -
CDR3 DNA: TGTGCCAGCAGCAAGGGGACTAGCTACGACAATGAGCAGTTCTTC
CDR3 protein: CASSKGTSYDNEQFF

D gene: -
V gene: TRBV19
J gene: TRBJ2-7
clone size: -
CDR3 DNA: TGTGCCACTCGCTACGAGCAGTACTTC
CDR3 protein: CATRYEQYF

D gene: -
V gene: TRBV6-5
J gene: TRBJ2-3
clone size: -
CDR3 DNA: TGTGCCAGCAGCCGCTTGGGGACTGACACAGATACGCAGTATTTT
CDR3 protein: CASSRLGTDTDTQYF

D gene: TRBD2
V gene: TRBV9
J gene: TRBJ2-3
clone size: -
CDR3 DNA: TGTGCCAGCAGCTGGCGGGCTAGCGGGAGCTCAGATACGCAGTATTTT
CDR3 protein: CASSWRASGSSDTQYF

D gene: -
V gene: TRBV5-1
J gene: TRBJ1-6
clone size: -
CDR3 DNA: TGCGCCAGCAGCTTGGGCGCTCGGTCGGGGTCACCCCTCCACTTT
CDR3 protein: CASSLGARSGSPLHF

D gene: -
V gene: TRBV29-1
J gene: TRBJ2-7
clone size: -
CDR3 DNA: TGCAGCGTTGTCGCCTACGAGCAGTACTTC
CDR3 protein: CSVVAYEQYF

D gene: TRBD2
V gene: TRBV19
J gene: TRBJ2-1
clone size: once
CDR3 DNA: TGTGCCAGTAGTATAGGCGGGAGTAGGTACAATGAGCAGTTCTTC
CDR3 protein: CASSIGGSRYNEQFF

D gene: TRBD2
V gene: TRBV6-2/TRBV6-3
J gene: TRBJ2-7
clone size: -
CDR3 DNA: TGTGCCAGCAGTTACCCGACTAGCGGGAGTACGTACGAGCAGTACTTC
CDR3 protein: CASSYPTSGSTYEQYF

D gene: TRBD2
V gene: TRBV7-9
J gene: TRBJ2-3
clone size: once
CDR3 DNA: TGTGCCAGCAGCGCTGTTGGAGCGGGAGGCCCTAGCACAGATACGCAGTATTTT
CDR3 protein: CASSAVGAGGPSTDTQYF

D gene: TRBD2
V gene: TRBV13
J gene: TRBJ2-5
clone size: once
CDR3 DNA: TGTGCCAGCAGCTTAGGGCTAGCGGGGTGGACCCAGTACTTC
CDR3 protein: CASSLGLAGWTQYF

D gene: -
V gene: TRBV5-6
J gene: TRBJ2-5
clone size: -
CDR3 DNA: TGTGCCAGCAGCCGACAGGGAGGAGAGACCCAGTACTTC
CDR3 protein: CASSRQGGETQYF

D gene: TRBD1
V gene: TRBV6-2/TRBV6-3
J gene: TRBJ2-5
clone size: once
CDR3 DNA: TGTGCCAGCAGTCCGAGGACAGGTCCAGAGACCCAGTACTTC
CDR3 protein: CASSPRTGPETQYF

D gene: -
V gene: TRBV5-4
J gene: TRBJ2-1
clone size: -
CDR3 DNA: TGTGCCAGCAGCCCCCGCCTCGCTTCGGATGAGCAGTTCTTC
CDR3 protein: CASSPRLASDEQFF

D gene: -
V gene: TRBV6-5
J gene: TRBJ1-4
clone size: -
CDR3 DNA: TGTGCCAGCAGTTCGTCAGGTCGCCAAAAACTGTTTTTT
CDR3 protein: CASSSSGRQKLFF

D gene: TRBD2
V gene: TRBV9
J gene: TRBJ2-3
clone size: -
CDR3 DNA: TGTGCCAGGGCGGGACTAGCGGGGCCACGGGGGAACACAGATACGCAGTATTTT
CDR3 protein: CARAGLAGPRGNTDTQYF

D gene: -
V gene: TRBV3-1/TRBV3-2
J gene: TRBJ2-3
clone size: -
CDR3 DNA: TGTGCCAGCAGGGCCCGGACTGCAGATACGCAGTATTTT
CDR3 protein: CASRARTADTQYF

D gene: -
V gene: TRBV19
J gene: TRBJ2-3
clone size: -
CDR3 DNA: TGTGCCAGTAGTATCTCCGTAGCGGGCACAGATACGCAGTATTTT
CDR3 protein: CASSISVAGTDTQYF

D gene: -
V gene: TRBV2
J gene: TRBJ2-2
clone size: -
CDR3 DNA: TGTGCCAGCGGGAGGAAATTCGCCGGGGAGCTGTTTTTT
CDR3 protein: CASGRKFAGELFF

D gene: -
V gene: TRBV7-9
J gene: TRBJ1-3
clone size: few
CDR3 DNA: TGTGCCAGCAGCTTAACTAGCTCTGGAAACACCATATATTTT
CDR3 protein: CASSLTSSGNTIYF

D gene: -
V gene: TRBV25-1
J gene: TRBJ2-1
clone size: once
CDR3 DNA: TGTGCCAGCAGTGATGGGAAAAGGGGCGACAATGAGCAGTTCTTC
CDR3 protein: CASSDGKRGDNEQFF

D gene: TRBD2
V gene: TRBV7-3
J gene: TRBJ2-2
clone size: -
CDR3 DNA: TGTGCCAGCAGCCAACTAGCGTCGGCCACCGGGGAGCTGTTTTTT
CDR3 protein: CASSQLASATGELFF

D gene: -
V gene: TRBV20-1
J gene: TRBJ1-5
clone size: -
CDR3 DNA: TGCAGTGCTAGTGACGGGAATCAGCCCCAGCATTTT
CDR3 protein: CSASDGNQPQHF

D gene: -
V gene: TRBV30
J gene: TRBJ2-7
clone size: -
CDR3 DNA: TGTGCCTGGAGGGACAGAACCTACGAGCAGTACTTC
CDR3 protein: CAWRDRTYEQYF

D gene: -
V gene: TRBV27
J gene: TRBJ2-3
clone size: -
CDR3 DNA: TGTGCCAGCAGTGGTTCAGGGAGGAAGTTCACAGATACGCAGTATTTT
CDR3 protein: CASSGSGRKFTDTQYF

D gene: TRBD2
V gene: TRBV7-8
J gene: TRBJ2-1
clone size: -
CDR3 DNA: TGTGCCAGCAGCTTACCGTCTAGCGGGAGGGAACGCTCCTACAATGAGCAGTTCTTC
CDR3 protein: CASSLPSSGRERSYNEQFF

D gene: TRBD2
V gene: TRBV4-3
J gene: TRBJ2-7
clone size: -
CDR3 DNA: TGCGCCAGCAGCCGAGCAACTAGCGGTGCCAGCTCCTACGAGCAGTACTTC
CDR3 protein: CASSRATSGASSYEQYF

D gene: TRBD1
V gene: TRBV5-4
J gene: TRBJ1-4
clone size: -
CDR3 DNA: TGTGCCAGCAGCTTTACGACAGGGGTGGAGGAAAAACTGTTTTTT
CDR3 protein: CASSFTTGVEEKLFF

D gene: TRBD2
V gene: TRBV7-9
J gene: TRBJ2-1
clone size: -
CDR3 DNA: TGTGCCAGCAGCTTTCCCGGGACTAGCGGGAGCGTGAATGAGCAGTTCTTC
CDR3 protein: CASSFPGTSGSVNEQFF

D gene: -
V gene: TRBV7-2
J gene: TRBJ2-3
clone size: -
CDR3 DNA: TGTGCCAGCAGCCAGACTCCCTCCTTCACAGATACGCAGTATTTT
CDR3 protein: CASSQTPSFTDTQYF

D gene: TRBD2
V gene: TRBV7-2
J gene: TRBJ2-5
clone size: -
CDR3 DNA: TGTGCCAGCAGCCTACAAACTAGCGGAACGACCCAGTACTTC
CDR3 protein: CASSLQTSGTTQYF

D gene: -
V gene: TRBV5-5
J gene: TRBJ2-3
clone size: once
CDR3 DNA: TGTGCCAGCAGCTTGGATGCCACTGTGACAGATACGCAGTATTTT
CDR3 protein: CASSLDATVTDTQYF

D gene: -
V gene: TRBV7-2
J gene: TRBJ2-7
clone size: -
CDR3 DNA: TGTGCCAGCAGCCTGAACGACGGGGGCGAAGAGTACTTC
CDR3 protein: CASSLNDGGEEYF

D gene: -
V gene: TRBV29-1
J gene: TRBJ2-1
clone size: -
CDR3 DNA: TGCAGCGGCGGGACATCCTACAATGAGCAGTTCTTC
CDR3 protein: CSGGTSYNEQFF

D gene: -
V gene: TRBV4-1
J gene: TRBJ1-2
clone size: -
CDR3 DNA: TGCGCCAGCAGCTCTTCGCCAGTAAGTGCCTGGTATGGCTACACCTTC
CDR3 protein: CASSSSPVSAWYGYTF

D gene: -
V gene: TRBV30
J gene: TRBJ1-1
clone size: -
CDR3 DNA: TGTGCCTGGAGTGCTGACAGAGATGAAGCTTTCTTT
CDR3 protein: CAWSADRDEAFF

D gene: -
V gene: TRBV3-1/TRBV3-2
J gene: TRBJ2-1
clone size: once
CDR3 DNA: TGTGCCAGCAGTCGTCTAAGCGGAGAGCAGTTCTTC
CDR3 protein: CASSRLSGEQFF

D gene: TRBD2
V gene: TRBV7-9
J gene: TRBJ2-7
clone size: -
CDR3 DNA: TGTGCCAGCAGCCCTAGCGGGAGGGCCTACGAGCAGTACTTC
CDR3 protein: CASSPSGRAYEQYF

D gene: -
V gene: TRBV18
J gene: TRBJ1-6
clone size: -
CDR3 DNA: TGTGCCAGCTCACCGGGTCGGCCCATTCGGGCACCCCTCCACTTT
CDR3 protein: CASSPGRPIRAPLHF

D gene: -
V gene: TRBV4-3
J gene: TRBJ2-3
clone size: -
CDR3 DNA: TGCGCCAGCAGCCAAGGGACGGGCGCAGATACGCAGTATTTT
CDR3 protein: CASSQGTGADTQYF

D gene: TRBD1
V gene: TRBV11-3
J gene: TRBJ1-1
clone size: -
CDR3 DNA: TGTGCCAGCAGCCGGACAGGCTACACTGAAGCTTTCTTT
CDR3 protein: CASSRTGYTEAFF

D gene: -
V gene: TRBV19
J gene: TRBJ2-1
clone size: few
CDR3 DNA: TGTGCCAGTAGGAAACTTGGTGGGAATGAGCAGTTCTTC
CDR3 protein: CASRKLGGNEQFF

D gene: -
V gene: TRBV13
J gene: TRBJ2-7
clone size: -
CDR3 DNA: TGTGCCAGCAGCTTCTACAGGGGGGGCGAGCAGTACTTC
CDR3 protein: CASSFYRGGEQYF

D gene: -
V gene: TRBV19
J gene: TRBJ1-4
clone size: -
CDR3 DNA: TGTGCCAGTAGTGTTACCGGGTCCTCTAATGAAAAACTGTTTTTT
CDR3 protein: CASSVTGSSNEKLFF

D gene: -
V gene: TRBV4-1
J gene: TRBJ1-2
clone size: -
CDR3 DNA: TGCGCCAGCAGCCAAGCGGTGGGTGGTTATGGCTACACCTTC
CDR3 protein: CASSQAVGGYGYTF

D gene: -
V gene: TRBV9
J gene: TRBJ2-2
clone size: -
CDR3 DNA: TGTGCCAGCCGCCGTGGTTGGGGGGCTACCGGGGAGCTGTTTTTT
CDR3 protein: CASRRGWGATGELFF

D gene: -
V gene: TRBV27
J gene: TRBJ2-1
clone size: once
CDR3 DNA: TGTGCCAGCAGTTTAGGGCTTCGGCATGAGCAGTTCTTC
CDR3 protein: CASSLGLRHEQFF

D gene: -
V gene: TRBV7-8
J gene: TRBJ2-7
clone size: -
CDR3 DNA: TGTGCCAGCAGCTCTTTCGGACAGATCAACTACGAGCAGTACTTC
CDR3 protein: CASSSFGQINYEQYF

D gene: -
V gene: TRBV7-2
J gene: TRBJ1-2
clone size: -
CDR3 DNA: TGTGCCAGCAGCCAGCTGGGAGGGGGGACTACTAACTATGGCTACACCTTC
CDR3 protein: CASSQLGGGTTNYGYTF

D gene: -
V gene: TRBV7-2
J gene: TRBJ2-7
clone size: -
CDR3 DNA: TGTGCCAGCAGCTTAGCGATCTCTTATTGGGACTACGAGCAGTACTTC
CDR3 protein: CASSLAISYWDYEQYF

D gene: -
V gene: TRBV5-1
J gene: TRBJ2-3
clone size: -
CDR3 DNA: TGCGCCAGCAGCTTGGCTGGCGGGATACGGAGCACAGATACGCAGTATTTT
CDR3 protein: CASSLAGGIRSTDTQYF

D gene: TRBD1
V gene: TRBV5-4
J gene: TRBJ1-6
clone size: -
CDR3 DNA: TGTGCCAGCAGCCCTCGGACAGGGGGAAGTAATTCACCCCTCCACTTT
CDR3 protein: CASSPRTGGSNSPLHF

D gene: TRBD1
V gene: TRBV4-1
J gene: TRBJ2-3
clone size: -
CDR3 DNA: TGCGCCAGCAGCCGCAATTCCAACTACAGGGGATCCACAGATACGCAGTATTTT
CDR3 protein: CASSRNSNYRGSTDTQYF

D gene: -
V gene: TRBV19
J gene: TRBJ1-3
clone size: -
CDR3 DNA: TGTGCCAGTAGTATGGCGCGGGGTGGCTCTGGAAACACCATATATTTT
CDR3 protein: CASSMARGGSGNTIYF

D gene: -
V gene: TRBV19
J gene: TRBJ2-3
clone size: -
CDR3 DNA: TGTGCCAGTAGTAATGGAAACCCCACAGATACGCAGTATTTT
CDR3 protein: CASSNGNPTDTQYF

D gene: TRBD1
V gene: TRBV11-2
J gene: TRBJ2-2
clone size: -
CDR3 DNA: TGTGCCAGCAGCTTTACCGGGACAGAGAACACCGGGGAGCTGTTTTTT
CDR3 protein: CASSFTGTENTGELFF

D gene: -
V gene: TRBV20-1
J gene: TRBJ2-7
clone size: -
CDR3 DNA: TGCAGTGCTAGTAACCGGGAAAAATACGAGCAGTACTTC
CDR3 protein: CSASNREKYEQYF